A single sample gave rise to the 11 T cell receptor beta chains below, sequenced in a study of cytomegalovirus exposure and HLA in healthy donors. PCR used 60 Vbeta primers and 13 Jbeta primers. Method: immunoSEQ multiplex PCR; TCRdb's copy keeps in-frame clones and lacks some. The repertoire table contains around 200,000 clones. Sequencing was performed on PBMCs. The receptors originated from a girl aged 2 to 10 in good health and CMV-seropositive.

The chain employs TRBV7-2 and TRBJ2-5; a possible D gene is TRBD2 (5 bases). V lost 2 bases and J 13 bases, leaving 11 bases between the germline ends. CDR3 size: 11 residues. CDR1 is SGHTA, CDR2 FQGNSA, per germline. CDR3: CASSLHREAYF. Written as DNA, the CDR3 is TGTGCCAGCAGCTTACACCGGGAAGCGTACTTC.

The rearrangement uses TRBV28 and TRBJ1-4; TRBD1 agrees at 9 bases. The CDR3 consists of 16 residues. In germline, CDR1 is MDHEN, CDR2 SYDVKM. The ends lost 7 bases at V and 4 bases at J; junction bases unmatched: 10. CDR3 nucleotide sequence: TGTGCCAGCAACACCGGGACAGGGAGACGTAATGAAAAACTGTTTTTT. It translates to CASNTGTGRRNEKLFF.

The V call is TRBV2, the J call TRBJ1-1, with D possibly TRBD1 on 5 matching bases. V was clipped by 2 bases and J by 3 bases, with 13 bases between them. The germline V gene encodes CDR1 SNHLY and CDR2 FYNNEI. The CDR3 extends over 15 amino acids. The CDR3 bases are TGTGCCAGCAGTGAACAGGGCTTAAGGGACACTGAAGCTTTCTTT. Its protein product is CASSEQGLRDTEAFF.

This rearrangement joins TRBV5-4 to TRBJ2-3, with D tentatively TRBD2 (6 bases). This CDR3 spans 14 amino acids. The germline CDR1 and CDR2 sequences are SGHNT and YYREEE (reference sequence). Trimming stripped 8 bases from V and 0 bases from J, with 13 bases between. The CDR3 loop is CASRLSGSTDTQYF. In DNA form, the CDR3 reads TGTGCCAGTAGGCTTAGCGGAAGCACAGATACGCAGTATTTT.

This chain uses TRBV15 with TRBJ2-7; TRBD1 aligns across 9 bases. This CDR3 contains 15 residues. V lost 2 bases to trimming and J lost 5 bases; unmatched junction nucleotides: 7. Per germline, CDR1 LNHNV and CDR2 YYDKDF (reference sequence). The CDR3 DNA follows: TGTGCCACCAGCAGATGGGACAGGGACGTCAACGAGCAGTACTTC. It yields the protein CATSRWDRDVNEQYF. The full variable domain, rest sourced from reference TRBV15 and TRBJ2-7, is DAMVIQNPRYQVTQFGKPVTLSCSQTLNHNVMYWYQQKSSQAPKLLFHYYDKDFNNEADTPDNFQSRRPNTSFCFLDIRSPGLGDTAMYLCATSRWDRDVNEQYFGPGTRLTVT.

The chain is built from TRBV7-2 and TRBJ2-1, with a weak D call TRBD2 (6 bases). Germline V gives CDR1 SGHTA, CDR2 FQGNSA. The CDR3 totals 12 residues. The V end was cut by 5 bases, the J end by 8 bases, with 10 bases between. The CDR3 coding sequence is TGTGCCAGCAGCATAAAGCGGGATGAGCAGTTCTTC. Translation gives CASSIKRDEQFF.

The rearrangement uses TRBV5-1 and TRBJ2-5; 8 nucleotides match TRBD2. Losses at the gene ends were 1 base for V and 0 bases for J; bases not matched to a gene: 5. Germline CDR1 is SGHRS and CDR2 is YFSETQ. CDR3 size: 16 residues. In nucleotides, the CDR3 is TGCGCCAGCAGCTTGCAAAGCGGGGGAAACCAAGAGACCCAGTACTTC. Its protein is CASSLQSGGNQETQYF.

The V call is TRBV5-1, the J call TRBJ1-2; 9 nucleotides line up with TRBD1. J lost 8 bases, V lost 0 bases, and 5 bases had no gene match. CDR1 is SGHRS and CDR2 is YFSETQ in the germline V gene. This CDR3 comprises 14 residues. Here the CDR3 reads CASSLGGQGVGYTF. For the CDR3, the DNA is TGCGCCAGCAGCTTGGGGGGACAGGGTGTCGGCTACACCTTC.

The gene calls are TRBV7-9 and TRBJ2-7; no clear D. The V and J ends lost 1 base and 6 bases respectively, with 19 bases between them. The V gene's germline CDR1 is SEHNR and CDR2 FQNEAQ (reference sequence). This CDR3 has 16 amino acids. CDR3 bases: TGTGCCAGCAGCTTAGTTTCCAGGCGTCCCCCCGCCGAGCAGTACTTC. Its protein product is CASSLVSRRPPAEQYF.

The gene calls are TRBV6-6 and TRBJ1-1; TRBD1 aligns across 7 bases. J lost 4 bases, V lost 8 bases, and 13 bases had no gene match. The CDR3 is 15 amino acids. In germline, CDR1 is MNHNY, CDR2 SVGAGI (reference sequence). The CDR3 reads CASRNTGQDPTEAFF. The CDR3 DNA is TGTGCCAGCCGGAACACAGGACAGGACCCCACTGAAGCTTTCTTT.

The genes are TRBV29-1 and TRBJ2-7; no reliable D call. The V and J ends lost 7 bases and 4 bases respectively, with 23 bases between them. Germline assignment: CDR1 SQVTM and CDR2 ANQGSEA. CDR3 length: 15 amino acids. For the CDR3, the DNA is TGCAGCGCCTCCGGGTCTCCTCCCAATCAATACGAGCAGTACTTC. Its translation is CSASGSPPNQYEQYF.